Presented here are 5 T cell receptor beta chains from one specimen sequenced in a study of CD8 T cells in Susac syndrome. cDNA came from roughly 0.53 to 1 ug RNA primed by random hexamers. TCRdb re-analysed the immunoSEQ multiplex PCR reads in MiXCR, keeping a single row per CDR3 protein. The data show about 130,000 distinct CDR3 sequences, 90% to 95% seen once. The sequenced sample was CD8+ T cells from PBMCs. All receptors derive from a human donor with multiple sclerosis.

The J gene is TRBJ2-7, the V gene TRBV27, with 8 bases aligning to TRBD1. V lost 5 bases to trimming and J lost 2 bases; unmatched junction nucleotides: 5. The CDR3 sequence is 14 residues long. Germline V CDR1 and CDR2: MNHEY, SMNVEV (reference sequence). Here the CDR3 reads CASSPGGSPYEQYF. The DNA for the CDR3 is TGTGCCAGCAGTCCAGGGGGCTCCCCCTACGAGCAGTACTTC.

The DNA of the CDR3 is TGCAGTGCTAGGGGGCTAGGACCCCATTACGAGCAGTACTTC. Translated, it gives CSARGLGPHYEQYF. The chain couples TRBV20-1 to TRBJ2-7, with D tentatively TRBD1 (5 bases). The CDR3 extends over 14 amino acids. The germline V gene has CDR1 DFQATT and CDR2 SNEGSKA (reference sequence). With 3 bases removed from V and 4 bases from J, the gap between germline ends came to 16 bases.

CDR3 protein: CASSTPADNEQFF. In DNA, the CDR3 is TGTGCCAGCAGTACTCCGGCGGACAATGAGCAGTTCTTC. The V call is TRBV6-2 or TRBV6-3, the J call TRBJ2-1; D is uncertain. The V end was cut by 5 bases, the J end by 5 bases, with 10 bases between. CDR3 length equals 13 residues. Germline CDR1 and CDR2: MNHEY and SVGEGT.

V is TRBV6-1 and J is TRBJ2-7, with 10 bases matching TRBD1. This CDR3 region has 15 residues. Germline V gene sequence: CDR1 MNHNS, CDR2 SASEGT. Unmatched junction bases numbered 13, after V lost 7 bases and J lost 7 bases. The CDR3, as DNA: TGTGCCAGCAAGACCGGGACAGGGGCCCGAGGGGAGCAGTACTTC. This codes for CASKTGTGARGEQYF.

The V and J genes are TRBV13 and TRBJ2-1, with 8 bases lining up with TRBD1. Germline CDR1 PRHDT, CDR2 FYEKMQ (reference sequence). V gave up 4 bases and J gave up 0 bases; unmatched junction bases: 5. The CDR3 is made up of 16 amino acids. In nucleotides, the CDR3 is TGTGCCAGCAGCTCCAGGGGGCTCTCCTCCTACAATGAGCAGTTCTTC. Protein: CASSSRGLSSYNEQFF.